This T cell receptor beta chain comes out of a study of T cell responses to AZD1222 COVID-19 vaccine. Overall study results and limits: Researchers report vaccine-associated CD4 TCRs spanning spike, with dominance at 160-218 and 743-854. Increased Spike-specific TCR breadth and depth were observed after two AZD1222 doses. None of the repertoires were sampled until the peak T cell response had passed. White British donors predominated, females outnumbered males, and clonal diversity was possibly underestimated.

About this clone: What it binds is not known.

In germline, CDR1 is KGHSH, CDR2 LQKENI. V was trimmed by 3 bases and J by 4 bases, leaving 7 bases between them. The CDR3 loop spans 13 amino acids. Sequencing used immunoSEQ multiplex PCR; TCRdb keeps in-frame clones, though not all of them. Of around 94,000 clones listed, approximately 90% are singletons. This specimen consisted of peripheral blood, obtained on day 0 of AZD1222 vaccination. The receptor comes from an adult in good health. The chain combines TRBV18 with TRBJ1-5; D is uncertain. The DNA of the CDR3 is TGTGCCAGCTCACCGACGGGAAATCAGCCCCAGCATTTT. Its translation: CASSPTGNQPQHF.